This section outlines one T cell receptor beta chain sequence together with its context. Per the original methods: Estimation of nucleated cell counts was performed using reference gene primer amplification. Some clones are missing from TCRdb's copy, which holds only in-frame ones; the method was immunoSEQ multiplex PCR. Clone size and V and J calls were adopted from that table, with D and trimming inferred from the DNA. The table shows about 76,000 clones, with over 75% occurring only once. The entry originates in a study of blood T cell repertoires in COVID-19. Study as a whole: Whether acute or convalescent, the COVID-19 samples came from the United States, Italy and Spain. PBMCs, B-cell-depleted T cells, or T cells provided the cDNA or gDNA that made up the material.

Trimming removed 2 bases from V and 2 bases from J, with 12 bases in between. Germline V gene data show CDR1 as LGHNA and CDR2 as YSLEER. The CDR3 contains 16 residues. The chain joins TRBV4-3 to TRBJ2-2; no reliable D call. The TCR originated in a woman of 80 years or more with active or convalescent COVID-19. The sequencing input was peripheral blood. CDR3 loop: CASSQQTQANTGELFF. The CDR3 DNA reads TGCGCCAGCAGCCAACAAACGCAGGCTAACACCGGGGAGCTGTTTTTT.